The 29 T cell receptor beta chains below come from one sample, sequenced in a study of blood T cell repertoires in COVID-19. Repertoires were generated with immunoSEQ multiplex PCR, while TCRdb's copy carries only in-frame clones and drops some. The top ten hold nearly 5% of the sample, which has approximately 240,000 clones, 70% to 85% seen once. Sequencing was done on a sample of peripheral blood. Receptors originate from a woman aged 80 or over with active or convalescent COVID-19.

The CDR3 nucleotides are TGTGCCAGTAGTACCCGTCAGGATGAGCAGTTCTTC. It translates to CASSTRQDEQFF. V usage is TRBV19 and J usage is TRBJ2-1; D is unclear. The CDR3 is made up of 12 amino acids. The germline V gene has CDR1 LNHDA and CDR2 SQIVND (reference sequence). V lost 4 bases to trimming and J lost 8 bases, with 9 bases between them. Supplemented by reference TRBV19 and TRBJ2-1, the full variable domain reads DGGITQSPKYLFRKEGQNVTLSCEQNLNHDAMYWYRQDPGQGLRLIYYSQIVNDFQKGDIAEGYSVSREKKESFPLTVTSAQKNPTAFYLCASSTRQDEQFFGPGTRLTVL.

The chain uses TRBV7-2 and TRBJ2-5; no firm D call. Germline V gene sequence: CDR1 SGHTA, CDR2 FQGNSA. There are 15 residues in the CDR3. The V gene lost 2 bases and the J gene lost 1 base, with 11 bases spanning the gap. CDR3 loop: CASSLFVSSQETQYF. The CDR3 DNA reads TGTGCCAGCAGCTTATTTGTGTCTAGCCAAGAGACCCAGTACTTC.

The chain combines TRBV5-1 with TRBJ2-5; TRBD2 matches 11 bases. The CDR3 is 16 amino acids. The trim removed 0 bases at V and 2 bases at J, leaving 3 bases unmatched. In germline, CDR1 is SGHRS, CDR2 YFSETQ. CDR3 amino acids: CASSLGTSGRQETQYF. Written as DNA, the CDR3 is TGCGCCAGCAGCTTGGGGACTAGCGGGCGTCAAGAGACCCAGTACTTC.

The chain uses TRBV30 and TRBJ2-7, with D perhaps TRBD2 (7 bases). Germline-derived CDR1 and CDR2 are GTSNPN and SVGIG (reference sequence). With 7 bases removed from V and 7 bases from J, the gap between germline ends came to 20 bases. The CDR3 spans 13 residues. CDR3 region: CASSLRGQGEQYF. CDR3 nucleotide sequence: TGTGCCTCCTCCCTGCGGGGGCAGGGGGAGCAGTACTTC.

The rearrangement joins TRBV19 to TRBJ1-4; 8 positions agree with TRBD1. The V gene end was trimmed by 8 bases and the J gene end by 7 bases; junction bases not matched to a gene: 9. CDR1 LNHDA and CDR2 SQIVND come from the germline V gene (reference sequence). This CDR3 has 14 amino acids. The CDR3 sequence is CASGIGQGVEKLFF. The CDR3 region has the DNA TGTGCCAGTGGGATCGGACAGGGAGTTGAAAAACTGTTTTTT.

J is TRBJ1-4 and V is TRBV29-1; no firm D call. The CDR3 length is 13 residues. The V end lost 4 bases, the J end lost 6 bases, and 12 bases lay between the germline ends. Germline CDR1 reads SQVTM; CDR2 reads ANQGSEA. The CDR3 coding sequence is TGCAGCGTTGGACTTCACTTGGATGAAAAACTGTTTTTT. This codes for CSVGLHLDEKLFF.

The sample holds a few counts of this clone. V gene TRBV6-5 combines with J gene TRBJ1-4; D might be TRBD1 (6 bases). The CDR3 is 14 residues long. Germline V gives CDR1 MNHEY, CDR2 SVGAGI. V was pared by 6 bases and J by 8 bases, with 16 bases between. The CDR3 DNA reads TGTGCCAGCAGAGCAGGGGTATTACGGGAAAAACTGTTTTTT. Protein: CASRAGVLREKLFF.

V gene TRBV19 combines with J gene TRBJ2-3; D call uncertain. The CDR3 is 13 amino acids. Trimming stripped 3 bases from V and 2 bases from J, with 6 bases between. Per germline, CDR1 LNHDA and CDR2 SQIVND (reference sequence). CDR3 protein: CASSISITDTQYF. The CDR3 nucleotides read TGTGCCAGTAGTATTTCTATCACAGATACGCAGTATTTT.

The V and J genes are TRBV27 and TRBJ1-1; D is unresolved. The CDR3 loop spans 13 amino acids. V dropped 2 bases and J dropped 4 bases, with 8 bases sitting between them. Germline V gene lookup returns CDR1 MNHEY and CDR2 SMNVEV (reference sequence). CDR3 DNA sequence: TGTGCCAGCAGTTTAAAGGAGAGCACTGAAGCTTTCTTT. Translation gives CASSLKESTEAFF.

The chain carries TRBV28 and TRBJ1-1; D perhaps matches TRBD1 (5 bases). V lost 1 base and J 6 bases, leaving 18 bases between the germline ends. This CDR3 spans 16 amino acids. CDR1 and CDR2 (germline): MDHEN, SYDVKM. The CDR3 sequence: CASSLLETGMGPEAFF. The CDR3 region has the DNA TGTGCCAGCAGTTTATTAGAGACTGGGATGGGGCCTGAAGCTTTCTTT.

The genes are TRBV7-9 and TRBJ1-1, with 11 bases matching TRBD1. The ends lost 6 bases at V and 5 bases at J; junction bases unmatched: 2. CDR3 length: 13 residues. Germline CDR1 SEHNR, CDR2 FQNEAQ (reference sequence). The CDR3 nucleotides read TGTGCCAGCAGAGGACAGGGGGCGACTGAAGCTTTCTTT. Translating it yields CASRGQGATEAFF.

The rearrangement uses TRBV2 and TRBJ1-2; 8 bases are a match to TRBD1. The CDR3 runs 13 residues. CDR1 and CDR2 (germline): SNHLY, FYNNEI. J lost 6 bases, V lost 11 bases, and 11 bases had no gene match. The CDR3 sequence is CACRQGPSDGYTF. In DNA form, the CDR3 reads TGTGCCTGTCGACAGGGGCCATCCGATGGCTACACCTTC.

The chain recombines TRBV5-1 with TRBJ1-1; 9 nucleotides line up with TRBD1. The CDR3 has 14 residues. J lost 5 bases, V lost 6 bases, and 8 bases had no gene match. The V gene's germline CDR1 is SGHRS and CDR2 YFSETQ. The CDR3, as DNA: TGCGCCAGCACGGGACAGGGATTGTGGACTGAAGCTTTCTTT. Translated: CASTGQGLWTEAFF.

In this sample, this clone turned up a few times. The V gene is TRBV27, the J gene TRBJ2-7; D perhaps matches TRBD2 (6 bases). Germline V gene sequence: CDR1 MNHEY, CDR2 SMNVEV (reference sequence). V was shortened by 7 bases and J by 7 bases, with 17 bases between the two germline ends. There are 13 residues in the CDR3. The CDR3 region is CASNDPGLREQYF. As DNA, the CDR3 is TGTGCCAGCAACGACCCGGGACTGAGGGAGCAGTACTTC.

V usage is TRBV12-3 or TRBV12-4 and J usage is TRBJ1-4, with D unclear. The CDR3 loop spans 12 amino acids. Trimming took off 7 bases at V and 8 bases at J, with 11 bases between the two ends. Here the CDR3 DNA reads TGTGCCAGCACGAGGGAGGCGGAAAAACTGTTTTTT. As protein: CASTREAEKLFF.

The chain is built from TRBV15 and TRBJ1-1; D call uncertain. Per germline, CDR1 LNHNV and CDR2 YYDKDF (reference sequence). V was clipped by 0 bases and J by 1 base, with 3 bases between them. This CDR3 is 13 amino acids long. The CDR3 here is CATSRDKNTEAFF. CDR3 nucleotides: TGTGCCACCAGCAGAGATAAGAACACTGAAGCTTTCTTT.

This chain links TRBV25-1 with TRBJ2-7, with D maybe TRBD2 (6 bases). The CDR3 runs to 15 residues. V lost 6 bases to trimming and J lost 2 bases, with 17 bases between them. The germline CDR1 and CDR2 sequences are MGHDK and SYGVNS. CDR3: CASRKGGTGAYEQYF. In DNA, the CDR3 is TGTGCCAGCAGGAAGGGCGGGACTGGAGCCTACGAGCAGTACTTC.

The chain is built from TRBV10-1 and TRBJ1-2; tentative D call: TRBD1 (5 bases). The CDR3 is 16 amino acids. Germline V gives CDR1 WNHNN, CDR2 SYGVQD (reference sequence). V was trimmed by 3 bases and J by 4 bases, leaving 18 bases between them. CDR3 coding DNA: TGCGCCAGCAGTGAAGACGGGACTCCCCGCCTCTATGGCTACACCTTC. Its translation is CASSEDGTPRLYGYTF.

The V gene is TRBV15, the J gene TRBJ1-3; D unclear. Trimming removed 1 base from V and 2 bases from J, with 12 bases in between. Germline CDR1 LNHNV, CDR2 YYDKDF (reference sequence). This CDR3 spans 16 amino acids. Here the CDR3 reads CATSRGEGWAGNTIYF. The CDR3 DNA sequence: TGTGCCACCAGCAGAGGCGAGGGATGGGCTGGAAACACCATATATTTT.

The table lists this clone with a few counts. The chain links TRBV10-1 to TRBJ1-1; 9 nucleotides agree with TRBD1. The CDR3 totals 11 residues. V trimming: 7 bases; J trimming: 10 bases; junction bases outside the gene matches: 4. Germline CDR1 reads WNHNN; CDR2 reads SYGVQD (reference sequence). The CDR3 reads CASNGQGRAFF. The CDR3 nucleotides are TGCGCCAGCAACGGACAGGGGAGAGCTTTCTTT.

The chain links TRBV13 to TRBJ2-5; a possible D gene is TRBD1 (6 bases). The length of the CDR3 is 15 residues. V lost 5 bases to trimming and J lost 7 bases, with 20 bases between them. Germline V gives CDR1 PRHDT, CDR2 FYEKMQ (reference sequence). CDR3 sequence (DNA): TGTGCCAGCAGCCCCCCCGGGACACAAAGGGGGACCCAGTACTTC. It codes for CASSPPGTQRGTQYF.

The CDR3 sequence is CASSTPGFADTQYF. The CDR3 DNA sequence: TGCGCCAGCAGTACCCCCGGGTTTGCAGATACGCAGTATTTT. The V and J genes are TRBV5-1 and TRBJ2-3; D is uncertain. V dropped 5 bases and J dropped 4 bases, with 14 bases sitting between them. From germline, CDR1 is SGHRS and CDR2 YFSETQ. The CDR3 has 14 residues.

The chain joins TRBV19 to TRBJ2-7; the match to TRBD1 covers 10 bases. The CDR3 sequence is 15 residues long. V was pared by 4 bases and J by 0 bases, with 3 bases of the junction left unmatched. In germline, CDR1 is LNHDA, CDR2 SQIVND (reference sequence). The CDR3 DNA reads TGTGCCAGTAGTAGCGGACAGGGGGGCTCCTACGAGCAGTACTTC. Translating gives CASSSGQGGSYEQYF.

The chain is built from TRBV27 and TRBJ1-2; D possibly corresponds to TRBD1 (6 bases). Germline values: CDR1 MNHEY, CDR2 SMNVEV (reference sequence). V lost 5 bases and J 2 bases, leaving 9 bases between the germline ends. CDR3 size: 13 residues. The CDR3 DNA reads TGTGCCAGCAGTGCCACAGGGAACTATGGCTACACCTTC. This sequence encodes CASSATGNYGYTF.

The chain has TRBV5-6 and TRBJ2-7; D is unresolved. The CDR3 spans 14 residues. V was shortened by 0 bases and J by 1 base, with 8 bases between the two germline ends. CDR1 and CDR2 (germline): SGHDT, YYEEEE. The CDR3 nucleotides are TGTGCCAGCAGCTTGGTCAGGAATTCCTACGAGCAGTACTTC. As protein: CASSLVRNSYEQYF.

The V gene is TRBV25-1, the J gene TRBJ2-3; 7 bases align to TRBD2. The CDR3 extends over 17 amino acids. V trimming: 6 bases; J trimming: 0 bases; junction bases outside the gene matches: 12. The germline V gene encodes CDR1 MGHDK and CDR2 SYGVNS. Here the CDR3 DNA reads TGTGCCAGCAGGATCCCCTTAGGGCGGGGGAGCACAGATACGCAGTATTTT. Translation gives CASRIPLGRGSTDTQYF.

The chain is built from TRBV6-2 or TRBV6-3 and TRBJ2-4, with TRBD1 matching over 10 bases. The CDR3 sequence is 14 residues long. V gave up 6 bases and J gave up 9 bases; unmatched junction bases: 8. Looked up from germline, CDR1 is MNHEY and CDR2 is SVGEGT. Here the CDR3 reads CASSDRGRNGIQYF. The CDR3 DNA sequence: TGTGCCAGCAGCGACAGGGGGCGCAACGGCATTCAGTACTTC.

This clone came up once. The V gene is TRBV19, the J gene TRBJ2-3, with D uncertain. This CDR3 is 12 amino acids long. Germline V lookup: CDR1 LNHDA, CDR2 SQIVND (reference sequence). The V and J ends lost 5 bases and 5 bases respectively, with 8 bases between them. This chain's CDR3 is CASSRMRDTQYF. CDR3 sequence (DNA): TGTGCCAGTAGTCGAATGAGAGATACGCAGTATTTT.

This chain connects TRBV10-2 to TRBJ1-6, with 7 bases identical to TRBD1. This CDR3 contains 14 residues. Germline V gives CDR1 WSHSY, CDR2 SAAADI. With V trimmed by 7 bases and J by 5 bases, 5 bases remained unmatched. CDR3: CASKVGQHNSPLHF. The CDR3 bases are TGCGCCAGCAAAGTGGGACAGCATAATTCACCCCTCCACTTT.